The source of this TCR beta chain is a study of T cells in localized non-small cell lung cancer. Study outcomes and limitations: Across samples, adjacent lung featured a median around 55 of the top 100 tumor clones. As only one tumor region underwent sequencing, heterogeneity remains possible. Prolonged overall survival went with higher T cell density in the blood.

As for this clone: The antigen is undetermined.

The CDR3 covers 13 residues. Assay used: immunoSEQ multiplex PCR; TCRdb lists only in-frame clones, some missing. The sample holds fewer than 60,000 clones; approximately 82% are singletons and the top ten take about 20%. The specimen was peripheral blood, collected before any cancer treatment. This TCR was recovered from a female donor older than 55 with stage II squamous cell lung carcinoma. This chain connects TRBV21-1 to TRBJ1-5; the D call in the table, TRBD1, was not verified against the DNA. TRBV21-1 is a documented pseudogene. Written as DNA, the CDR3 is TGTGCCAGCCTTAGGGGGTGCAATCAGCCCCAGCATTTT. This encodes CASLRGCNQPQHF.